The present TCR beta chain was sequenced within a study of radiotherapy plus CTLA-4 blockade in lung cancer. As for this clone: This same CDR3 is encoded by further DNA sequences in the sample.

Trimming removed 7 bases at V and 4 bases at J, with 16 bases between. CDR1 is SQVTM, CDR2 ANQGSEA, per germline. The CDR3 totals 13 residues. Here immunoSEQ multiplex PCR was the method, and the copy in TCRdb shows in-frame clones only, minus some. The sample holds tens of thousands of clones, roughly 80% seen once. Material: peripheral blood, obtained from a patient treated with radiotherapy plus ipilimumab. V and J are TRBV29-1 and TRBJ1-2; D might be TRBD1 (6 bases). This receptor was obtained from a human donor with non-small cell lung cancer who had a complete response to radiotherapy plus ipilimumab. Here the CDR3 DNA reads TGCAGCGCCAAACAGGGACCCCGCTATGGCTACACCTTC. The encoded protein is CSAKQGPRYGYTF.